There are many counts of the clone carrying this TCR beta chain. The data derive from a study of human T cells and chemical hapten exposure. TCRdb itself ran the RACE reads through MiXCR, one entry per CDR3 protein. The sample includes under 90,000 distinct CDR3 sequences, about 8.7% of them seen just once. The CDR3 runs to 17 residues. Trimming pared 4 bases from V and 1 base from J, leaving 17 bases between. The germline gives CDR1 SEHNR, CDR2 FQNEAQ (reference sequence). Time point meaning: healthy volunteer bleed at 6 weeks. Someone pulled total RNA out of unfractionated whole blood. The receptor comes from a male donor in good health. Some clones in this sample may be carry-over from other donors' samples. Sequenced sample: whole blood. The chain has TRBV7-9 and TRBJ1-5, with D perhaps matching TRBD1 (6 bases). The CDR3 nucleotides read TGTGCCAGCAGCTCCACGGACAAGGGGGGAAGCAATCAGCCCCAGCATTTT. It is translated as CASSSTDKGGSNQPQHF.